Below, one T cell receptor (beta chain) is given with its context. Its antigen is currently unknown. This record comes from a study of T-cell memory formation after mild COVID-19. Overall study results and limits: Nothing showed for sure that second-wave clones peaking on day 37 were SARS-CoV-2 specific. Later expanders leaned CD4+, whereas clones that contracted between day 15 and 85 were balanced CD4/CD8.

Via MiXCR, TCRdb re-called the 5' RACE reads, giving one row per CDR3 protein. The sample consists of fewer than 650,000 distinct CDR3 sequences, around a sixth of them appearing once. Sequencing used PBMCs or a T cell subset sorted from them (not recorded which). This receptor was obtained from an adult woman who had mild COVID-19 (a few samples of this study predate the infection). Cell type and time point are not known.

CDR3 residues: CAISDPTWNNEQFF. CDR3 DNA sequence: TGTGCCATCAGTGATCCGACCTGGAACAATGAGCAGTTCTTC. V and J are TRBV10-3 and TRBJ2-1; D remains ambiguous. This CDR3 has 14 amino acids. V was clipped by 3 bases and J by 5 bases, with 11 bases between them. CDR1 ENHRY and CDR2 SYGVKD come from the germline V gene.